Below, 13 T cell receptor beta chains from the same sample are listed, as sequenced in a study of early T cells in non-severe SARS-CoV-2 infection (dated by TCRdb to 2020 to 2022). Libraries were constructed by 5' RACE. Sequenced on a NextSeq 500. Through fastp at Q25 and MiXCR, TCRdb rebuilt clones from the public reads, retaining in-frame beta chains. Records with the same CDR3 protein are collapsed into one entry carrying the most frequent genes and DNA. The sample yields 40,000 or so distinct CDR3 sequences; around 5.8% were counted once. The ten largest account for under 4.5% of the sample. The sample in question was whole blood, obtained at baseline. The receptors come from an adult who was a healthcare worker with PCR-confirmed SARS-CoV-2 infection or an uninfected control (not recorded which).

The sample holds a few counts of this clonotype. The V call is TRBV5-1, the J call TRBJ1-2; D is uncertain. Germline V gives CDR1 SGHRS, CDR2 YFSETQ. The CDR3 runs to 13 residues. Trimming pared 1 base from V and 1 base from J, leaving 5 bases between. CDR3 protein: CASSLYDNYGYTF. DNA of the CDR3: TGCGCCAGCAGCTTGTACGATAACTATGGCTACACCTTC.

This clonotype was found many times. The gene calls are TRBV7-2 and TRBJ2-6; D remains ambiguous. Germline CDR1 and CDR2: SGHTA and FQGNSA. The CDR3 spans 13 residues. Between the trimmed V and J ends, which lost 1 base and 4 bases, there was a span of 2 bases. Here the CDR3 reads CASSLGGANVLTF. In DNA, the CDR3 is TGTGCCAGCAGCTTAGGCGGGGCCAACGTCCTGACTTTC.

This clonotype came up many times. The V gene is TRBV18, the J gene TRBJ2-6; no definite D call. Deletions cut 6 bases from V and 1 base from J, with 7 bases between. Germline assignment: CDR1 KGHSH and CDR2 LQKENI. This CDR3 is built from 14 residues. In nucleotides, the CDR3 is TGTGCCAGCTCCCCGATTTCTGGGGCCAACGTCCTGACTTTC. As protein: CASSPISGANVLTF.

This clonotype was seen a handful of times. CDR3 region: CASSPGQGARNGFF. In DNA form, the CDR3 reads TGTGCCAGCAGTCCGGGACAGGGGGCGAGGAATGGTTTCTTT. V usage is TRBV27 and J usage is TRBJ1-1, with 12 bases fitting TRBD1. Germline-derived CDR1 and CDR2 are MNHEY and SMNVEV (reference sequence). The V gene end was trimmed by 5 bases and the J gene end by 13 bases; junction bases not matched to a gene: 11. This CDR3 contains 14 residues.

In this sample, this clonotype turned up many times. In nucleotides, the CDR3 is TGTGCCAGCAGTGAATTTGAGCGGCCCGCTTGGCCCCTCCACTTT. This translates into CASSEFERPAWPLHF. The chain links TRBV25-1 to TRBJ1-6; D gene ambiguous. Trimming removed 1 base from V and 13 bases from J, with 17 bases in between. The CDR3 sequence is 15 residues long. Per germline, CDR1 MGHDK and CDR2 SYGVNS.

The CDR3 DNA reads as TGTGCCAGGGTTCCTTGGGGCCGTAATCAGCCCCAGCATTTT. Protein sequence: CARVPWGRNQPQHF. V is TRBV24-1 and J is TRBJ1-5; D is perhaps TRBD1 (5 bases). The CDR3 is 14 residues long. Trimming removed 11 bases from V and 4 bases from J, with 17 bases in between. Germline V gene data show CDR1 as KGHDR and CDR2 as SFDVKD.

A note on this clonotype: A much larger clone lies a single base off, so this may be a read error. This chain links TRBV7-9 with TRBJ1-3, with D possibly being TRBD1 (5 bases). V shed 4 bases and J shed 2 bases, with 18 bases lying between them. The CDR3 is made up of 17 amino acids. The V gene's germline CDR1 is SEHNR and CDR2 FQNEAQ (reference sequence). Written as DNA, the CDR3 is TGTGCCAGCAGCTCTCCGACCGGGACGACCCCTGGAAACACCATATATTTT. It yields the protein CASSSPTGTTPGNTIYF. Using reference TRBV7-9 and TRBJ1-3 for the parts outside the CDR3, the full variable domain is DTGVSQNPRHKITKRGQNVTFRCDPISEHNRLYWYRQTLGQGPEFLTYFQNEAQLEKSRLLSDRFSAERPKGSFSTLEIQRTEQGDSAMYLCASSSPTGTTPGNTIYFGEGSWLTVV.

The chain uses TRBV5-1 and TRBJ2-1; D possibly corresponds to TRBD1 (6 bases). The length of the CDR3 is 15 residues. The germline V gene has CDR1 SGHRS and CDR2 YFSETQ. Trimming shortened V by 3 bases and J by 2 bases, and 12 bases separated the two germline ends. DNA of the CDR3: TGCGCCAGCAGCTCCAGGACAGCCACCTACAATGAGCAGTTCTTC. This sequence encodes CASSSRTATYNEQFF.

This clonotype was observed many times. CDR3 protein: CASSAWRGNTEAFF. CDR3 bases: TGTGCCAGCAGTGCATGGCGGGGGAACACTGAAGCTTTCTTT. V and J are TRBV2 and TRBJ1-1; no clear D gene. Between the trimmed V and J ends, which lost 4 bases and 1 base, there was a span of 10 bases. Germline CDR1 is SNHLY and CDR2 is FYNNEI. CDR3 length: 14 amino acids.

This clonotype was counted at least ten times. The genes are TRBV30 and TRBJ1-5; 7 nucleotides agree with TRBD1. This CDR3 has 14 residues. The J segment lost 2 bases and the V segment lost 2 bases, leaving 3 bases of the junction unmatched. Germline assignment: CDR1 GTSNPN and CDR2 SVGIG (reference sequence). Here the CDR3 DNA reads TGTGCCTGGAGTCCCGGGACAGGCAATCAGCCCCAGCATTTT. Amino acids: CAWSPGTGNQPQHF. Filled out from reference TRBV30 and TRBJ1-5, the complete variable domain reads SQTIHQWPATLVQPVGSPLSLECTVEGTSNPNLYWYRQAAGRGLQLLFYSVGIGQISSEVPQNLSASRPQDRQFILSSKKLLLSDSGFYLCAWSPGTGNQPQHFGDGTRLSIL.

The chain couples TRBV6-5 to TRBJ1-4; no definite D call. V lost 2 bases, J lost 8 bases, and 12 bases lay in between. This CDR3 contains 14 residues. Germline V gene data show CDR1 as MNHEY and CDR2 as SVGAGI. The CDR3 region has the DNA TGTGCCAGCAGTTACGGGAGGGTTGGAGAAAAACTGTTTTTT. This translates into CASSYGRVGEKLFF.

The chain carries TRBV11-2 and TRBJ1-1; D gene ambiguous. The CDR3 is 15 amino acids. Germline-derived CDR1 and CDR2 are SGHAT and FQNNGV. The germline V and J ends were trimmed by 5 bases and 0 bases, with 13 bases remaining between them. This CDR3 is CASSPIWVMNTEAFF. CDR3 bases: TGTGCCAGCAGCCCTATTTGGGTTATGAACACTGAAGCTTTCTTT.

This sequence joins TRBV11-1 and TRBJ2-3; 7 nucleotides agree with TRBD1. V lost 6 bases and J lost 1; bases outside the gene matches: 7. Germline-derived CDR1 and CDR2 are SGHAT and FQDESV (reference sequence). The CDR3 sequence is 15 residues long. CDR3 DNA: TGTGCCAGCAGTCAAGATACAGGGGGCACAGATACGCAGTATTTT. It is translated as CASSQDTGGTDTQYF.